A single sample gave rise to the 3 T cell receptor beta chains below, sequenced in a study of CD8+ T cells in alopecia areata. Reverse transcribed after extraction, RNA yielded cDNA as the sequencing template. Sequenced by immunoSEQ multiplex PCR; TCRdb stores in-frame clones only, minus some. The sample lists approximately 100,000 clones, 55% seen once, with about 9% in the top ten. The sample consisted of CD4+ T cells sorted from blood. These receptors came from a human donor in good health.

This clone has just a few counts. The gene calls are TRBV30 and TRBJ2-5; possible D gene TRBD2, 7 bases. Germline CDR1 and CDR2: GTSNPN and SVGIG (reference sequence). Deletions cut 3 bases from V and 5 bases from J, with 13 bases between. The CDR3 is 13 residues long. This CDR3 reads CAWSGGPRETQYF. DNA for the CDR3: TGTGCCTGGAGCGGGGGGCCGCGGGAGACCCAGTACTTC.

The gene calls are TRBV18 and TRBJ1-1; perhaps TRBD1 as D (5 bases). The CDR3 covers 16 residues. Trimming shortened V by 1 base and J by 4 bases, and 16 bases separated the two germline ends. Per the germline V gene, CDR1 is KGHSH and CDR2 is LQKENI. The CDR3 here is CASSPQSQGRRTEAFF. As DNA, the CDR3 is TGTGCCAGCTCACCACAAAGTCAGGGAAGGCGCACTGAAGCTTTCTTT.

V usage is TRBV5-1 and J usage is TRBJ1-5; D is uncertain. The CDR3 sequence is 14 residues long. The V end lost 0 bases, the J end lost 4 bases, and 8 bases lay between the germline ends. The V gene's germline CDR1 is SGHRS and CDR2 YFSETQ. CDR3 nucleotide sequence: TGCGCCAGCAGCTTGGGGGAGAGGAATCAGCCCCAGCATTTT. This gives the protein CASSLGERNQPQHF.